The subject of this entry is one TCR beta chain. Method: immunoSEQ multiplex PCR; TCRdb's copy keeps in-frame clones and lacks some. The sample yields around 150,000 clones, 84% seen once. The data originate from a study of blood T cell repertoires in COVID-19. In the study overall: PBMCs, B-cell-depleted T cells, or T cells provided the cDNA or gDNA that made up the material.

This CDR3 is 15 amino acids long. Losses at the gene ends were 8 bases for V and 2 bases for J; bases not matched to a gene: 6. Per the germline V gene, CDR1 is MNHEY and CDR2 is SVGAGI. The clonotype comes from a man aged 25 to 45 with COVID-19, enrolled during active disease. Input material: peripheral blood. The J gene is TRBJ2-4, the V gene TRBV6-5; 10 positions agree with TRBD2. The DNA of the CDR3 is TGTGCCAGCCGAGCGGGAGGGCCTTCCAAAAACATTCAGTACTTC. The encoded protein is CASRAGGPSKNIQYF.